This paragraph reports one T cell receptor beta chain. The data stem from a study of blood T cell repertoires in COVID-19. Original processing notes: For nucleated cells, counts were estimated from reference gene primer amplification. TCRdb keeps only in-frame clones here, not all; method: immunoSEQ multiplex PCR. V, J and clone size are taken as reported in that table, and D and trimming were inferred from the DNA itself. The table shows some 100,000 clones, with 88% occurring only once. Germline V gene data show CDR1 as KGHSY and CDR2 as FQNENV. Trimming took off 5 bases at V and 5 bases at J, with 9 bases between the two ends. The CDR3 covers 12 residues.

The V call is TRBV16, the J call TRBJ1-2; possible D gene TRBD1, 6 bases. Source material: peripheral blood. The sequence was obtained from a woman aged 55-69 years with acute or convalescent COVID-19. The CDR3 nucleotides are TGTGCCAGCAGCGAACAGGGTTATGGCTACACCTTC. Translated: CASSEQGYGYTF.